This record looks at one TCR beta chain sequence and its context. Its antigen is not known. Trimming took 3 bases from V and 0 from J, leaving 11 bases between them. The germline V gene encodes CDR1 DFQATT and CDR2 SNEGSKA (reference sequence). The CDR3 has 14 residues. TCRdb reprocessed the 5' RACE reads via MiXCR and lists one record per CDR3 protein. The sample carries some 600,000 distinct CDR3 sequences, more than 9% recorded once. The source of the sample is a study of T cells after yellow fever vaccination. Whole-study findings and limits: In post-booster samples, most primary-vaccination clones reappeared (approximately 97% CD4, 70% to 90% CD8).

The starting material was PBMCs, obtained on the day of the yellow fever booster vaccination. The chain joins TRBV20-1 to TRBJ1-1, with D unresolved. This TCR derives from a man aged 30 to 39 who received the YFV17D yellow fever vaccine. This chain's CDR3 is CSARAGRMNTEAFF. The DNA of the CDR3 is TGCAGTGCTAGGGCCGGGAGAATGAACACTGAAGCTTTCTTT.